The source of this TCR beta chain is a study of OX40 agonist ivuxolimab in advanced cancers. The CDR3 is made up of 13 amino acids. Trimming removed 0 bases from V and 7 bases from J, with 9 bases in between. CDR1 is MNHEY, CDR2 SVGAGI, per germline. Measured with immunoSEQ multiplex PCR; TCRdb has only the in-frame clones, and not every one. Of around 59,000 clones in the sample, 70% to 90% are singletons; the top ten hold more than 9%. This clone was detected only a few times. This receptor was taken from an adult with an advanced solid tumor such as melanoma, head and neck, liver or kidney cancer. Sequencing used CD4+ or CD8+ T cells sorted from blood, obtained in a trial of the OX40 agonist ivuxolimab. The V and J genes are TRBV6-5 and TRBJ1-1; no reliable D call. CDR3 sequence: CASSYSRQFEAFF. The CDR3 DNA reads TGTGCCAGCAGTTACTCGAGGCAGTTTGAAGCTTTCTTT.